These T cell receptor beta chains were read from a single sample in a study of T-cell reconstitution after alpha-beta-depleted transplantation in children. Via MiXCR, TCRdb re-called the PCR reads, giving one row per CDR3 protein. The data show a few hundred thousand distinct CDR3 sequences, with 9% to 10% seen just once and less than 6% held by the top ten. The input for sequencing was PBMCs from the stem cell graft donor, taken from the stem cell graft. Receptor source: a human donor who donated a stem cell graft to a child with SCID. Both conserved end residues are trimmed from each CDR3. Not all rows give a size; the values are once, few, many and, for expanded clones, a class.

v_gene: TRBV5-1
abundance: many
j_gene: TRBJ1-5
CDR3aa: ASSLYGSDQPQH

v_gene: TRBV5-1
abundance: few
j_gene: TRBJ2-3
CDR3aa: ASRRGLAGEPDTQY

v_gene: TRBV5-1
abundance: many
j_gene: TRBJ1-3
CDR3aa: ASSLKTGNSGNTIY

v_gene: TRBV7-9
abundance: many
j_gene: TRBJ2-1
CDR3aa: ASSLDRGSSYNEQF

v_gene: TRBV5-1
abundance: many
j_gene: TRBJ2-5
CDR3aa: ASSLTAGLAGEKKETQY

v_gene: TRBV12-3/TRBV12-4
abundance: many
j_gene: TRBJ1-3
CDR3aa: ASRHHRDRGRRASGNTIY

v_gene: TRBV12-3/TRBV12-4
abundance: many
j_gene: TRBJ1-1
CDR3aa: ASDSGQMNTEAF

v_gene: TRBV5-1
abundance: .
j_gene: TRBJ1-1
CDR3aa: ASRQGAEAF

v_gene: TRBV2
abundance: once
j_gene: TRBJ1-2
CDR3aa: ASSEALRGVALIKGYT

v_gene: TRBV5-6
abundance: few
j_gene: TRBJ2-5
CDR3aa: ASSSQGGRVPETQY

v_gene: TRBV2
abundance: many
j_gene: TRBJ1-1
CDR3aa: ASSVTSVRGTEAF

v_gene: TRBV10-3
abundance: .
j_gene: TRBJ2-6
CDR3aa: AISLGQGSGTNVMT

v_gene: TRBV6-5
abundance: many
j_gene: TRBJ2-2
CDR3aa: ASSFGVGDTGELF

v_gene: TRBV18
abundance: .
j_gene: TRBJ2-6
CDR3aa: ASGPGQGLSGANVLT

v_gene: TRBV7-2
abundance: many
j_gene: TRBJ1-2
CDR3aa: ASSSGTVNYGYT

v_gene: TRBV20-1
abundance: many
j_gene: TRBJ1-1
CDR3aa: SARDGTGDTEAF

v_gene: TRBV13
abundance: many
j_gene: TRBJ1-1
CDR3aa: ASSLRGGIPLEAF

v_gene: TRBV6-1
abundance: .
j_gene: TRBJ2-7
CDR3aa: ASSPQQYSYEQY

v_gene: TRBV20-1
abundance: many
j_gene: TRBJ1-1
CDR3aa: SAGPGGFDEAF

v_gene: TRBV7-9
abundance: many
j_gene: TRBJ2-1
CDR3aa: ASSLVVYNEQF

v_gene: TRBV5-1
abundance: many
j_gene: TRBJ2-2
CDR3aa: ASSISDRGPRYVPGELF

v_gene: TRBV6-1
abundance: many
j_gene: TRBJ1-3
CDR3aa: ASSEALRFSIY

v_gene: TRBV7-8
abundance: many
j_gene: TRBJ2-4
CDR3aa: ASSLSAKNIQY

v_gene: TRBV12-3/TRBV12-4
abundance: many
j_gene: TRBJ2-3
CDR3aa: ASSFTSWGTADTQY

v_gene: TRBV12-3/TRBV12-4
abundance: many
j_gene: TRBJ1-6
CDR3aa: ASSLVGDGSPLH

v_gene: TRBV11-3
abundance: few
j_gene: TRBJ2-7
CDR3aa: ASSKGETAYEQY

v_gene: TRBV7-2
abundance: many
j_gene: TRBJ2-1
CDR3aa: ASSLRRLALHNEQF

v_gene: TRBV20-1
abundance: few
j_gene: TRBJ1-3
CDR3aa: SARGQGVDTIY

v_gene: TRBV11-2
abundance: many
j_gene: TRBJ2-1
CDR3aa: ASSERSGASYNEQF

v_gene: TRBV7-8
abundance: many
j_gene: TRBJ2-7
CDR3aa: ASSFGAREQY

v_gene: TRBV20-1
abundance: many
j_gene: TRBJ2-2
CDR3aa: SARDNRGDGELF

v_gene: TRBV7-9
abundance: many
j_gene: TRBJ1-6
CDR3aa: ASSLAGQGNSPLH

v_gene: TRBV12-3/TRBV12-4
abundance: many
j_gene: TRBJ1-2
CDR3aa: ASSRDRANGYT

v_gene: TRBV7-2
abundance: many
j_gene: TRBJ1-2
CDR3aa: ASRPTGLSTYGYT

v_gene: TRBV5-1
abundance: many
j_gene: TRBJ1-1
CDR3aa: ASSLGSSGASTEAF

v_gene: TRBV6-5
abundance: many
j_gene: TRBJ1-2
CDR3aa: ASSYSGGNYGYT

v_gene: TRBV5-1
abundance: many
j_gene: TRBJ1-2
CDR3aa: ASSGGTGPANYGYT

v_gene: TRBV5-1
abundance: many
j_gene: TRBJ2-3
CDR3aa: ASSPGLAAYTDTQY

v_gene: TRBV20-1
abundance: many
j_gene: TRBJ2-3
CDR3aa: SATHPGVVGDTQY

v_gene: TRBV5-1
abundance: many
j_gene: TRBJ1-1
CDR3aa: ASSFAPTGLDTEAF

v_gene: TRBV2
abundance: many
j_gene: TRBJ2-7
CDR3aa: ASSPRTGEAYEQY

v_gene: TRBV5-1
abundance: .
j_gene: TRBJ2-1
CDR3aa: ASRVLAGGAYNEQF

v_gene: TRBV15
abundance: many
j_gene: TRBJ2-7
CDR3aa: ATSRALTGIYEQY

v_gene: TRBV5-1
abundance: many
j_gene: TRBJ1-3
CDR3aa: ASSPKYDGTTINTIY

v_gene: TRBV12-3/TRBV12-4
abundance: many
j_gene: TRBJ1-2
CDR3aa: ASSSTGTGRRGYT

v_gene: TRBV13
abundance: .
j_gene: TRBJ2-7
CDR3aa: ASSLGQVRYEQY

v_gene: TRBV4-2
abundance: many
j_gene: TRBJ2-6
CDR3aa: ASSQGTGVAGANVLT

v_gene: TRBV3-1
abundance: many
j_gene: TRBJ1-1
CDR3aa: ASSSSLDIPREAF

v_gene: TRBV15
abundance: many
j_gene: TRBJ2-7
CDR3aa: ATSANDLIYEQY

v_gene: TRBV7-8
abundance: many
j_gene: TRBJ2-1
CDR3aa: ASSLAGGPRGEQF

v_gene: TRBV6-1
abundance: many
j_gene: TRBJ1-1
CDR3aa: ASSLTGTGKATEAF

v_gene: TRBV29-1
abundance: many
j_gene: TRBJ2-3
CDR3aa: SVEDPKRGHSTDTQY

v_gene: TRBV6-2/TRBV6-3
abundance: many
j_gene: TRBJ2-1
CDR3aa: ASSREAGGDEQF

v_gene: TRBV20-1
abundance: many
j_gene: TRBJ2-1
CDR3aa: SARDPLAGVTNEQF

v_gene: TRBV5-1
abundance: many
j_gene: TRBJ2-3
CDR3aa: ASSVGDTGTDTQY